The clone carrying this T cell receptor beta chain was found a few times. The target antigen is unknown. This sample is part of a study of identical twins' blood T cells. Findings and caveats of the study: Out-of-frame TCRbeta clonotypes reportedly had markedly more similar V usage in twins than unrelated donors.

V was shortened by 3 bases and J by 12 bases, with 17 bases between the two germline ends. The germline gives CDR1 SQVTM, CDR2 ANQGSEA. The CDR3 is made up of 12 amino acids. Libraries were made from RNA as TCR cDNA, using a modified protocol. Each TCR cDNA library carried sample-specific barcodes on both ends. TCRdb recomputed calls from the 5' RACE reads with MiXCR, one row per CDR3 protein. This table has about 370,000 distinct CDR3 sequences, over 25% appearing once. Likely shared infections and vaccines: all three twin pairs were reared together. The sequence was collected from a woman between 18 and 50 years old in good health. Input material: PBMCs. The V call is TRBV29-1, the J call TRBJ1-2, with D possibly matching TRBD1 (5 bases). CDR3 protein: CSVEQGLWGNTF. DNA for the CDR3: TGCAGCGTTGAGCAGGGACTCTGGGGGAACACCTTC.